This T cell receptor (beta chain) was captured in a study of blood T cell repertoires in COVID-19. This clone was seen only once. The assay was immunoSEQ multiplex PCR, and TCRdb's table has in-frame clones only and misses some. The sample has some 380,000 clones; approximately 80% are singletons. The sequenced sample was peripheral blood. The origin of this receptor is a human donor with acute or convalescent COVID-19. The donor label of this sample is uncertain.

CDR3 region: CASSLDGQIYGYTF. CDR3 sequence (DNA): TGCGCCAGCAGCTTGGATGGTCAGATCTATGGCTACACCTTC. V usage is TRBV5-1 and J usage is TRBJ1-2; D is unclear. With 0 bases removed from V and 4 bases from J, the gap between germline ends came to 10 bases. The CDR3 totals 14 residues. Germline V gene data show CDR1 as SGHRS and CDR2 as YFSETQ.